The 11 T cell receptor beta chains below all came from one sample that was sequenced in a study of blood T cell repertoires in COVID-19. Only in-frame clones appear in the TCRdb table, and some are missing; sequencing was by immunoSEQ multiplex PCR. This table has 150,000 to 200,000 clones, roughly four fifths appearing once. Source material: peripheral blood. The receptor set was obtained from a woman older than 75 with acute or convalescent COVID-19.

V is TRBV29-1 and J is TRBJ2-1, with 14 bases identical to TRBD2. Germline CDR1 is SQVTM and CDR2 is ANQGSEA. The J segment lost 3 bases and the V segment lost 4 bases, leaving 5 bases of the junction unmatched. The CDR3 is made up of 16 amino acids. The CDR3 here is CSVGGLAGVGYNEQFF. CDR3 nucleotides: TGCAGCGTTGGGGGACTAGCGGGAGTCGGCTACAATGAGCAGTTCTTC.

This chain joins TRBV9 and TRBJ1-2, with a weak D call TRBD1 (6 bases). V dropped 5 bases and J dropped 1 base, with 12 bases sitting between them. The CDR3 has 14 residues. Germline V gene data show CDR1 as SGDLS and CDR2 as YYNGEE. CDR3 region: CASSRDTLNYGYTF. DNA of the CDR3: TGTGCCAGCAGTCGGGACACCCTTAACTATGGCTACACCTTC.

The chain employs TRBV7-2 and TRBJ1-1; 8 positions agree with TRBD1. Germline loops: CDR1 SGHTA, CDR2 FQGNSA. Trimming at V came to 4 bases and at J to 7 bases, leaving 5 bases not matched to a gene. The CDR3 loop spans 13 amino acids. The CDR3, as DNA: TGTGCCAGCAGCTGGCTACAGGGGGGTGAAGCTTTCTTT. This gives the protein CASSWLQGGEAFF.

As regards this clone: This CDR3 is also generated by other DNA sequences in the sample. The V call is TRBV3-1 (or the pseudogene TRBV3-2), the J call TRBJ2-6, with unresolved D. Deletions cut 1 base from V and 0 bases from J, with 7 bases between. The germline V gene encodes CDR1 LGHDT and CDR2 YNNKEL (reference sequence). This CDR3 comprises 16 residues. CDR3 coding DNA: TGTGCCAGCAGCCAAGTTGGTAGCTCTGGGGCCAACGTCCTGACTTTC. It yields the protein CASSQVGSSGANVLTF.

This clone appeared once. This sequence joins TRBV7-9 and TRBJ2-2, with D maybe TRBD1 (6 bases). Deletions cut 5 bases from V and 8 bases from J, with 15 bases between. CDR1 and CDR2 from the germline V gene are SEHNR and FQNEAQ (reference sequence). The CDR3 is 14 amino acids. The CDR3 reads CASSQRQVAGELFF. DNA for the CDR3: TGTGCCAGCAGCCAGAGACAGGTTGCGGGGGAGCTGTTTTTT.

This chain links TRBV2 with TRBJ1-1, with 9 bases identical to TRBD1. The CDR3 has 14 amino acids. With V trimmed by 7 bases and J by 1 base, 4 bases remained unmatched. Germline loops: CDR1 SNHLY, CDR2 FYNNEI. Written as DNA, the CDR3 is TGTGCCAGCAAGACGGACAGGGGGAACACTGAAGCTTTCTTT. It is translated as CASKTDRGNTEAFF.

This clone was recorded once. The chain joins TRBV13 to TRBJ1-1; 8 bases agree with TRBD1. The CDR3 is made up of 17 amino acids. Per germline, CDR1 PRHDT and CDR2 FYEKMQ (reference sequence). V was clipped by 3 bases and J by 0 bases; unmatched bases: 9. This chain's CDR3 is CASSFRTGLRMNTEAFF. In nucleotides, the CDR3 is TGTGCCAGCAGCTTTAGGACAGGGTTGAGGATGAACACTGAAGCTTTCTTT.

This chain links TRBV5-1 with TRBJ1-1; 10 nucleotides align to TRBD1. The germline gives CDR1 SGHRS, CDR2 YFSETQ. Unmatched junction bases numbered 6, after V lost 4 bases and J lost 0 bases. This CDR3 comprises 16 residues. The DNA for the CDR3 is TGCGCCAGCAGCACGGGACAGGGGATGGTGAACACTGAAGCTTTCTTT. This sequence encodes CASSTGQGMVNTEAFF.

The chain has TRBV10-3 and TRBJ2-2, with a possible D match to TRBD1 (6 bases). The CDR3 has 14 amino acids. Trimming pared 10 bases from V and 5 bases from J, leaving 17 bases between. The germline V gene encodes CDR1 ENHRY and CDR2 SYGVKD. The CDR3 DNA reads as TGTGCCACATTGGGGGACAAGGAAACCGGGGAGCTGTTTTTT. It codes for CATLGDKETGELFF.

The rearrangement joins TRBV5-4 to TRBJ2-5, with TRBD1 matching 10 bases. Per germline, CDR1 SGHNT and CDR2 YYREEE (reference sequence). This CDR3 is built from 17 residues. V lost 2 bases to trimming and J lost 5 bases; unmatched junction nucleotides: 12. In DNA form, the CDR3 reads TGTGCCAGCAGCTTTCTTTCTTGGGACAGGGGATACGAGACCCAGTACTTC. This encodes CASSFLSWDRGYETQYF.

This rearrangement joins TRBV5-5 to TRBJ2-2; 10 bases agree with TRBD2. Trimming cost V 4 bases and J 3 bases; bases outside gene matches: 3. Looked up from germline, CDR1 is SGHKS and CDR2 is YYEKEE (reference sequence). CDR3 length: 15 residues. The CDR3 DNA follows: TGTGCCAGCAGCCTAGCGGGAGAGTACACCGGGGAGCTGTTTTTT. It translates to CASSLAGEYTGELFF. Using reference TRBV5-5 and TRBJ2-2 for the parts outside the CDR3, the full variable domain is DAGVTQSPTHLIKTRGQQVTLRCSPISGHKSVSWYQQVLGQGPQFIFQYYEKEERGRGNFPDRFSARQFPNYSSELNVNALLLGDSALYLCASSLAGEYTGELFFGEGSRLTVL.